The 11 T cell receptor beta chains reported below all come from one sample, sequenced in a study of cytomegalovirus exposure and HLA in healthy donors. PCR primers comprised 60 Vbeta and 13 Jbeta primers. The method was immunoSEQ multiplex PCR; TCRdb's version includes in-frame clones alone and lacks a portion of them. The table lists 110,000 or so clones, 70% to 85% of them singletons. The material sequenced was PBMCs. Source of these receptors: a woman in her forties or fifties in good health and CMV-seropositive.

As for this clone: Other nucleotide sequences from this sample produce the same CDR3. The chain joins TRBV19 to TRBJ1-1, with D unclear. Germline CDR1 LNHDA, CDR2 SQIVND (reference sequence). V shed 1 base and J shed 0 bases, with 6 bases lying between them. The CDR3 has 14 amino acids. The CDR3 loop is CASSIGGMNTEAFF. CDR3 bases: TGTGCCAGTAGTATAGGCGGCATGAACACTGAAGCTTTCTTT.

The CDR3 spells CASEDRRLTDTQYF. CDR3 DNA: TGTGCCAGCGAAGACAGGAGACTCACAGATACGCAGTATTTT. The J gene is TRBJ2-3, the V gene TRBV28; tentatively, D is TRBD1 (6 bases). V lost 8 bases to trimming and J lost 2 bases, with 14 bases between them. The CDR3 loop spans 14 amino acids. Per the germline V gene, CDR1 is MDHEN and CDR2 is SYDVKM.

The chain uses TRBV6-5 and TRBJ2-2, with a possible D match to TRBD1 (6 bases). The CDR3 has 15 amino acids. V was pared by 6 bases and J by 3 bases, with 14 bases between. Germline CDR1 and CDR2: MNHEY and SVGAGI. For the CDR3, the DNA is TGTGCCAGCAGGTTTTGGACAGAGGACACCGGGGAGCTGTTTTTT. Its protein product is CASRFWTEDTGELFF.

This clone was seen a single time. V gene TRBV4-3 combines with J gene TRBJ1-2; a weak D match, TRBD1 (6 bases). The V end lost 4 bases, the J end lost 5 bases, and 14 bases lay between the germline ends. This CDR3 contains 14 residues. The V gene's germline CDR1 is LGHNA and CDR2 YSLEER. Here the CDR3 reads CASSPEGGRYGYTF. The CDR3 DNA is TGCGCCAGCAGCCCCGAAGGGGGTAGGTATGGCTACACCTTC.

This chain links TRBV7-3 with TRBJ2-1; 7 nucleotides match TRBD1. The CDR3 runs to 14 residues. Germline assignment: CDR1 SGHTA and CDR2 FQGTGA. V dropped 2 bases and J dropped 6; count of bases not matched to a gene: 4. CDR3 sequence: CASSLASGGNEQFF. The CDR3 nucleotides read TGTGCCAGCAGCTTAGCATCAGGGGGCAATGAGCAGTTCTTC.

CDR3 DNA sequence: TGTGCCAGTATGAAGGGGTCCTACGAGCAGTACTTC. Protein: CASMKGSYEQYF. V is TRBV19 and J is TRBJ2-7; possibly TRBD1 for D (5 bases). The length of the CDR3 is 12 residues. The ends were cut back, 7 bases at V and 1 base at J, with 8 bases in the middle. Germline V gene sequence: CDR1 LNHDA, CDR2 SQIVND (reference sequence).

This chain joins TRBV7-9 and TRBJ2-1; 7 bases line up with TRBD1. J gave up 7 bases and V 5 bases, and 2 bases lay outside the gene matches. In germline, CDR1 is SEHNR, CDR2 FQNEAQ (reference sequence). The CDR3 spans 12 residues. Here the CDR3 reads CASSRDSNEQFF. The CDR3 nucleotides read TGTGCCAGCAGCCGGGACAGTAATGAGCAGTTCTTC. Full variable domain (rest looked up from reference TRBV7-9 and TRBJ2-1): DTGVSQNPRHKITKRGQNVTFRCDPISEHNRLYWYRQTLGQGPEFLTYFQNEAQLEKSRLLSDRFSAERPKGSFSTLEIQRTEQGDSAMYLCASSRDSNEQFFGPGTRLTVL.

The rearrangement links TRBV6-1 to TRBJ2-7, with D possibly matching TRBD2 (5 bases). The V gene lost 3 bases and the J gene lost 3 bases, with 9 bases spanning the gap. This CDR3 has 13 residues. From germline, CDR1 is MNHNS and CDR2 SASEGT. This CDR3 is CASSDHGNYEQYF. The CDR3 bases are TGTGCCAGCAGTGACCACGGGAACTACGAGCAGTACTTC.

This chain connects TRBV18 to TRBJ1-2, with TRBD1 matching 7 bases. V lost 4 bases to trimming and J lost 3 bases; unmatched junction nucleotides: 2. The length of the CDR3 is 13 residues. From germline, CDR1 is KGHSH and CDR2 LQKENI. In DNA, the CDR3 is TGTGCCAGCTCACACGACAGGGACTATGGCTACACCTTC. This gives the protein CASSHDRDYGYTF.

V gene TRBV5-4 combines with J gene TRBJ1-2, with 7 bases that match TRBD1. From germline, CDR1 is SGHNT and CDR2 YYREEE (reference sequence). The CDR3 covers 12 residues. J lost 6 bases, V lost 4 bases, and 3 bases had no gene match. The CDR3 loop is CASSQQGNGYTF. The DNA of the CDR3 is TGTGCCAGCAGCCAACAGGGGAATGGCTACACCTTC.

This clone was counted once. The V gene is TRBV30, the J gene TRBJ1-1; 7 bases line up with TRBD1. Germline CDR1 is GTSNPN and CDR2 is SVGIG (reference sequence). The CDR3 sequence is 15 residues long. Trimming cost V 5 bases and J 1 base; bases outside gene matches: 10. The chain's CDR3 is CAWERGGAENTEAFF. The DNA of the CDR3 is TGTGCCTGGGAGAGAGGGGGCGCGGAGAACACTGAAGCTTTCTTT.